This T cell receptor beta chain derives from a study of T cells after somatic rescue of genetic block. Assay: immunoSEQ multiplex PCR; the TCRdb copy retains only in-frame clones and omits some. Of under 150,000 clones listed, about 93% are singletons. Germline lookup yields CDR1 LGHNA and CDR2 YSLEER. V shed 4 bases and J 3 bases; nucleotides not matched to a gene: 6. The CDR3 covers 15 residues. This chain uses TRBV4-3 with TRBJ2-7, with 10 positions matching TRBD2. The sample comprised peripheral blood mononuclear cells (PBMCs). This TCR came from a woman younger than 35. CDR3 nucleotide sequence: TGCGCCAGCAGCCGAGCTAGCGGGGGAGTCTACGAGCAGTACTTC. Translating it yields CASSRASGGVYEQYF.